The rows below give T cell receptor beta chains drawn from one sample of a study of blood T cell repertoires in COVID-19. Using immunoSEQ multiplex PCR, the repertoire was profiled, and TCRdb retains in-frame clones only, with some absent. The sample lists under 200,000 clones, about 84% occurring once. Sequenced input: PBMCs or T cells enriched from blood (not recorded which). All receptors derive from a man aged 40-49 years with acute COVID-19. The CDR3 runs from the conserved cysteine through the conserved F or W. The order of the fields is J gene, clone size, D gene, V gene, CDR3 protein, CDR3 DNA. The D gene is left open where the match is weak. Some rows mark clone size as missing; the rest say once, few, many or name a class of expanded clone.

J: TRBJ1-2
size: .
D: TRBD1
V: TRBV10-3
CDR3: CAINADRANYGYTF
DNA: TGTGCCATCAATGCGGACAGGGCCAACTATGGCTACACCTTC

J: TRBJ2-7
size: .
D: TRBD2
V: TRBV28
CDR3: CASSSGLAGAAEQYF
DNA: TGTGCCAGCAGTTCCGGACTAGCGGGAGCCGCCGAGCAGTACTTC

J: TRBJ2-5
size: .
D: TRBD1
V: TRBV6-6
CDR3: CASSSPGQAIETQYF
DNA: TGTGCCAGCAGTTCCCCGGGACAGGCAATAGAGACCCAGTACTTC

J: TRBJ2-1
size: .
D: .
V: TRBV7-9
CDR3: CASSLGLGPYNEQFF
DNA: TGTGCCAGCAGCTTAGGACTGGGGCCCTACAATGAGCAGTTCTTC

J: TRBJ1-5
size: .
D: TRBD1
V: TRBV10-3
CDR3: CAISDLGQGNQPQHF
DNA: TGTGCCATCAGTGATCTGGGACAGGGAAACCAGCCCCAGCATTTT

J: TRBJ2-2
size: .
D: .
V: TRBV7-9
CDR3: CASSPGQDINTGELFF
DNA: TGTGCCAGCAGCCCAGGGCAGGATATTAACACCGGGGAGCTGTTTTTT

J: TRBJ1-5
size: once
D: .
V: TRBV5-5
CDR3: CASSDGQILSNQPQHF
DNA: TGTGCCAGCAGCGATGGACAGATACTTTCCAATCAGCCCCAGCATTTT

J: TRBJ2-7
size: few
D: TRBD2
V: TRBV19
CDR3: CASGAGGPYEQYF
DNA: TGTGCCAGTGGCGCGGGAGGTCCCTACGAGCAGTACTTC

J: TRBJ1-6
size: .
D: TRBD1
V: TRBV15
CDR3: CATSREQGAYSPLHF
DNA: TGTGCCACCAGCAGGGAACAGGGGGCATATTCACCCCTCCACTTT

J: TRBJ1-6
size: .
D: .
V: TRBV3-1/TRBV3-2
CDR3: CASSRAGLGNYSPLHF
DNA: TGTGCCAGCAGCCGAGCGGGACTTGGGAACTATTCACCCCTCCACTTT

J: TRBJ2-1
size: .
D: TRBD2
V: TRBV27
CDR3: CASSLRAGDSYNEQFF
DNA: TGTGCCAGCAGTTTAAGAGCGGGGGACTCCTACAATGAGCAGTTCTTC

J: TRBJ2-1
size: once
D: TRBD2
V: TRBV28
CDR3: CASSSVAGRARNEQFF
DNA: TGTGCCAGCAGCTCAGTAGCGGGGAGGGCCAGGAATGAGCAGTTCTTC

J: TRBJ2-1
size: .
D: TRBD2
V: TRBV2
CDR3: CASSESSGNYNEQFF
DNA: TGTGCCAGCAGTGAATCTAGCGGGAACTACAATGAGCAGTTCTTC

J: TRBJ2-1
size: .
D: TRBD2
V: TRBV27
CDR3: CASSLRLAGGPANEQFF
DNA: TGTGCCAGCAGTTTAAGACTAGCGGGAGGGCCAGCCAATGAGCAGTTCTTC

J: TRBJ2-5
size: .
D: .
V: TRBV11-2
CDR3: CASSVLRGETQYF
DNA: TGTGCCAGCAGCGTACTCAGAGGAGAGACCCAGTACTTC

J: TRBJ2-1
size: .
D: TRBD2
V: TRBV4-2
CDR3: CASSHEGLAGGLTYNEQFF
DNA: TGTGCCAGCAGCCATGAGGGGCTAGCGGGAGGGCTGACCTACAATGAGCAGTTCTTC

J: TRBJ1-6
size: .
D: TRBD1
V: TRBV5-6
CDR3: CASSRGQGHSPLHF
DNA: TGTGCCAGCAGCCGCGGACAGGGGCATTCACCCCTCCACTTT

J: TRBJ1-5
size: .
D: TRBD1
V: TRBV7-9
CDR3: CASTKGAVNQPQHF
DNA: TGTGCCAGCACCAAGGGGGCCGTTAATCAGCCCCAGCATTTT